The clone carrying this T cell receptor (beta chain) showed up many times. The CDR3 extends over 14 amino acids. CDR1 and CDR2 (germline): SGHRS, YFSETQ. With 5 bases removed from V and 3 bases from J, the gap between germline ends came to 11 bases. Preparation of the TCRbeta library used unique molecular identifiers. TCRdb re-derived calls from the PCR reads in MiXCR, one entry per CDR3 protein. The sample consists of about 110,000 distinct CDR3 sequences, 9% to 12% of them appearing once. The data belong to a study of T-cell reconstitution after alpha-beta-depleted transplantation in children. This sequence originates from a human donor who donated a stem cell graft to a child with acute lymphoblastic leukemia. The sample here was PBMCs from the stem cell graft donor, taken from the stem cell graft. The genes are TRBV5-1 and TRBJ2-2; weak D call: TRBD2 (5 bases). The CDR3 sequence is CASRLGSDTGELFF. CDR3 DNA: TGCGCCAGCAGACTAGGGTCCGACACCGGGGAGCTGTTTTTT.